This T cell receptor (beta chain) was documented in a study of graft-versus-host responses after intestinal transplantation. Clones were read by immunoSEQ multiplex PCR, and TCRdb kept only the in-frame ones, dropping some. Among 15,000 to 19,000 clones listed, about 74% were seen once. The authors processed graft tissue to release intraepithelial and lamina propria lymphocytes. V was shortened by 4 bases and J by 5 bases, with 7 bases between the two germline ends. This CDR3 region has 12 residues. Germline CDR1 reads SGHDT; CDR2 reads YYEEEE. This clone was seen a handful of times. The chain carries TRBV5-6 and TRBJ2-1; D gene unclear. This receptor was obtained from a human patient who received an intestinal transplant, so some T cells may come from the graft donor. Sequences were derived from ileum tissue, sampled 14 days after transplant. DNA of the CDR3: TGTGCCAGCAGCCTAAACAACAATGAGCAGTTCTTC. This gives the protein CASSLNNNEQFF.